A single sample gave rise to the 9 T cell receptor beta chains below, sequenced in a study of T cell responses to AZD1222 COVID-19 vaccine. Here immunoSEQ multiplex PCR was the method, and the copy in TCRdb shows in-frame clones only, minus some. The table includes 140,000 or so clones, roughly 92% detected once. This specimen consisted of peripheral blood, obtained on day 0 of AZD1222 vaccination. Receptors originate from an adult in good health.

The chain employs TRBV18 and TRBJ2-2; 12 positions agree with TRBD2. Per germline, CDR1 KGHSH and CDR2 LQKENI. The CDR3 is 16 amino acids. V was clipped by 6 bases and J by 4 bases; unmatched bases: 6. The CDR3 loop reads CASSQGLAGFTGELFF. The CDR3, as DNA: TGTGCCAGCTCCCAGGGACTAGCGGGCTTCACCGGGGAGCTGTTTTTT.

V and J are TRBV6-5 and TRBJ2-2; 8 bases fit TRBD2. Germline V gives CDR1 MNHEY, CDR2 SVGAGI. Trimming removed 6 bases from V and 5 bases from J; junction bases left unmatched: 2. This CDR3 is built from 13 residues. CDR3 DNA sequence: TGTGCCAGCAGCCGACTAGCGACCGGGGAGCTGTTTTTT. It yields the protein CASSRLATGELFF.

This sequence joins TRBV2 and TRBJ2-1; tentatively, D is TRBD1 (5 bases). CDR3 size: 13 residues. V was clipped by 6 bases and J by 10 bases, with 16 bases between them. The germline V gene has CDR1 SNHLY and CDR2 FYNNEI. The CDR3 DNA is TGTGCCAGCAGCGACGACGGACAAGGCGAGCAGTTCTTC. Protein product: CASSDDGQGEQFF.

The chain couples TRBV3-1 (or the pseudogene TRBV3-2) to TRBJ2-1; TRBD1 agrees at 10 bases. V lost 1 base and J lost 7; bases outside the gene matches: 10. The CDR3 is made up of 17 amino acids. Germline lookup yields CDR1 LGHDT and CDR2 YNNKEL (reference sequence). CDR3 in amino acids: CASSQVLPGQGKNEQFF. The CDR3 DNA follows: TGTGCCAGCAGCCAAGTTCTTCCGGGACAGGGGAAGAATGAGCAGTTCTTC.

The CDR3 sequence is CASSANTGVGETQYF. Here the CDR3 DNA reads TGTGCCAGCAGCGCAAATACAGGGGTGGGGGAGACCCAGTACTTC. The chain carries TRBV9 and TRBJ2-5; 7 bases agree with TRBD1. J was trimmed by 5 bases and V by 3 bases; bases with no gene match: 10. Germline CDR1 SGDLS, CDR2 YYNGEE. There are 15 residues in the CDR3.

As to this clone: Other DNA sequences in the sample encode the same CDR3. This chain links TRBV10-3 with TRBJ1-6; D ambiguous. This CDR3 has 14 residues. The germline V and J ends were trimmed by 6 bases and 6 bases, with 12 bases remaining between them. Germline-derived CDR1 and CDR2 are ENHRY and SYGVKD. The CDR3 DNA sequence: TGTGCCATCAGATCGCCGGGATCTAATTCACCCCTCCACTTT. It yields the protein CAIRSPGSNSPLHF.

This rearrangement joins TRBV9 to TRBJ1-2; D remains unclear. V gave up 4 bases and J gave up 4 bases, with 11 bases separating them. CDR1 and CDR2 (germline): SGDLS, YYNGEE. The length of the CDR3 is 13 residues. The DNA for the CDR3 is TGTGCCAGCAGCCTCCCCCCGGTCTATGGCTACACCTTC. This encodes CASSLPPVYGYTF.

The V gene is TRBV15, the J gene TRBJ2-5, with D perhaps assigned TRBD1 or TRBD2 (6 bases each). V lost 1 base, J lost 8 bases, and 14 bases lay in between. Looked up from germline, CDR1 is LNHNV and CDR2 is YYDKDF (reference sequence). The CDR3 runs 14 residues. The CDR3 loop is CATSRGGAEATQYF. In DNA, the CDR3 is TGTGCCACCAGCAGAGGGGGGGCAGAAGCCACCCAGTACTTC.

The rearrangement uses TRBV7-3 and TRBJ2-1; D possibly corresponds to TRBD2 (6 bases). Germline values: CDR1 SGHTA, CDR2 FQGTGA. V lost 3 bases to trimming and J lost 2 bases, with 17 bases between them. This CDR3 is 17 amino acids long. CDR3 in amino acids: CASSFPEAGKTYNEQFF. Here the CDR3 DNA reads TGTGCCAGCAGCTTTCCCGAAGCGGGCAAGACCTACAATGAGCAGTTCTTC.